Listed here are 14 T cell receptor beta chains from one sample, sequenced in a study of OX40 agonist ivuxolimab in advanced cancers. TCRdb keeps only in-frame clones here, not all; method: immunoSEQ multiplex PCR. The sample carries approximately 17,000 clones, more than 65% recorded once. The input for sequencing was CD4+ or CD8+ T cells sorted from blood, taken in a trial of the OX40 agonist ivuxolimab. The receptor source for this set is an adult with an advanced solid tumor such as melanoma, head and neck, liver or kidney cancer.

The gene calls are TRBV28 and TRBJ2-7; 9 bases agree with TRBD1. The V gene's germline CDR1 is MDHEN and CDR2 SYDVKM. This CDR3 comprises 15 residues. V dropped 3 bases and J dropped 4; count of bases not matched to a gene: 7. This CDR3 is CASSFRDRVLYEQYF. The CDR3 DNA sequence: TGTGCCAGCAGTTTCCGGGACAGGGTGTTATACGAGCAGTACTTC.

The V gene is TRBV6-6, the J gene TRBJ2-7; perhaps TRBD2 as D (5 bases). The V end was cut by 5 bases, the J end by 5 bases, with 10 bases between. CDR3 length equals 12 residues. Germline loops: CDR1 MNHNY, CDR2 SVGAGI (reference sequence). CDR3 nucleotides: TGTGCCAGCAGTCGACTGCGGGACGAGCAGTACTTC. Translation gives CASSRLRDEQYF.

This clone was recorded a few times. The CDR3 coding sequence is TGTGCCAGCAGCGCAGGGTATAGCAATCAGCCCCAGCATTTT. It translates to CASSAGYSNQPQHF. This chain links TRBV6-1 with TRBJ1-5; tentative D call: TRBD1 (5 bases). Germline CDR1 reads MNHNS; CDR2 reads SASEGT. The CDR3 runs to 14 residues. Trimming pared 6 bases from V and 0 bases from J, leaving 9 bases between.

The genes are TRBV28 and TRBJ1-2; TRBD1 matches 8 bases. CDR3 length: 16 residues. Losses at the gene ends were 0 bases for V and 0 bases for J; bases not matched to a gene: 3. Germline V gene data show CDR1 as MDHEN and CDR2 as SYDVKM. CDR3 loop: CASSLWDRVTNYGYTF. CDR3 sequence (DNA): TGTGCCAGCAGTTTATGGGACAGGGTTACTAACTATGGCTACACCTTC.

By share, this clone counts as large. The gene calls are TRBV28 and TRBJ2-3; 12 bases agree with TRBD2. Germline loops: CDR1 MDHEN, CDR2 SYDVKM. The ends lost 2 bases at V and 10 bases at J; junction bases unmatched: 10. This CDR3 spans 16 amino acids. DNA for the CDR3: TGTGCCAGCAGTTTAGAGGTGGCTAGCGGGGGGGAAGCGCAGTATTTT. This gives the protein CASSLEVASGGEAQYF. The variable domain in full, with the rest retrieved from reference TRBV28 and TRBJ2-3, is DVKVTQSSRYLVKRTGEKVFLECVQDMDHENMFWYRQDPGLGLRLIYFSYDVKMKEKGDIPEGYSVSREKKERFSLILESASTNQTSMYLCASSLEVASGGEAQYFGPGTRLTVL.

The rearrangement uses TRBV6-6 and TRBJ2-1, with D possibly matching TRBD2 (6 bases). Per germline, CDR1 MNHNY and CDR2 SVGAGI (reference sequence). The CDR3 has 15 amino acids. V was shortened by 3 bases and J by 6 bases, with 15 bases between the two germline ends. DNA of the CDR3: TGTGCCAGCAGTTATTCCGGGGGAGACCGCAATGAGCAGTTCTTC. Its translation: CASSYSGGDRNEQFF.

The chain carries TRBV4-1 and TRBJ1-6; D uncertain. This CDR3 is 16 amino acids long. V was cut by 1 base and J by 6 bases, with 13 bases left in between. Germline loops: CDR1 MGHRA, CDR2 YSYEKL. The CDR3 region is CASSQGQELLNSPLHF. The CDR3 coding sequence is TGCGCCAGCAGCCAAGGCCAGGAGCTTCTTAATTCACCCCTCCACTTT.

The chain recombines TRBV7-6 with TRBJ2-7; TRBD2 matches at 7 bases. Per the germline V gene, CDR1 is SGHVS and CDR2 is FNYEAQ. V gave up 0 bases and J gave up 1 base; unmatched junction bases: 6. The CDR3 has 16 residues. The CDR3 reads CASSLAGLAASYEQYF. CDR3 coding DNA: TGTGCCAGCAGCTTAGCGGGGCTAGCGGCTTCCTACGAGCAGTACTTC. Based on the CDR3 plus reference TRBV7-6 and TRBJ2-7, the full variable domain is GAGVSQSPRYKVTKRGQDVALRCDPISGHVSLYWYRQALGQGPEFLTYFNYEAQQDKSGLPNDRFSAERPEGSISTLTIQRTEQRDSAMYRCASSLAGLAASYEQYFGPGTRLTVT.

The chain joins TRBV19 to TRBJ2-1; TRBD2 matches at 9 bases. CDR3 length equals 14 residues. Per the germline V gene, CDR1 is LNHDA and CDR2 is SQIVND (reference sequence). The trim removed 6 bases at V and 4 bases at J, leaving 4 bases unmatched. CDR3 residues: CASRFSGGYNEQFF. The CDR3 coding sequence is TGTGCCAGTAGGTTTAGCGGGGGATACAATGAGCAGTTCTTC.

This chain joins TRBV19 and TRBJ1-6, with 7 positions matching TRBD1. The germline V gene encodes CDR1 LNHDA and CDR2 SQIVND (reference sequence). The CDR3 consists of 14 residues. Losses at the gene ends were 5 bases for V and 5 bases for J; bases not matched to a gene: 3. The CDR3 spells CASSQGGDNSPLHF. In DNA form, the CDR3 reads TGTGCCAGTAGTCAGGGGGGCGATAATTCACCCCTCCACTTT.

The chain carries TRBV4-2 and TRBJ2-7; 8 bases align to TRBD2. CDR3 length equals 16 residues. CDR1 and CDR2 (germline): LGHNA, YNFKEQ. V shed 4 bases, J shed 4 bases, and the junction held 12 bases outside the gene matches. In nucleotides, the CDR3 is TGTGCCAGCAGCCCCCGACCTGGGGCTAGCGGGTACGAGCAGTACTTC. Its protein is CASSPRPGASGYEQYF.

CDR3 in amino acids: CASSPPGQVQETQYF. The DNA for the CDR3 is TGTGCCAGCAGCCCACCGGGACAGGTCCAAGAGACCCAGTACTTC. This sequence joins TRBV5-6 and TRBJ2-5, with 8 bases identical to TRBD1. With V trimmed by 4 bases and J by 1 base, 6 bases remained unmatched. The CDR3 is 15 residues long. Germline CDR1 and CDR2: SGHDT and YYEEEE.

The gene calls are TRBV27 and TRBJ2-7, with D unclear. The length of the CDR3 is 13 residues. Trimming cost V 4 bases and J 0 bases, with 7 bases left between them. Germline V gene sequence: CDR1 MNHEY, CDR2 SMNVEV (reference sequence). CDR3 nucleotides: TGTGCCAGCAGTTATAGGAGCTCCTACGAGCAGTACTTC. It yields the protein CASSYRSSYEQYF.

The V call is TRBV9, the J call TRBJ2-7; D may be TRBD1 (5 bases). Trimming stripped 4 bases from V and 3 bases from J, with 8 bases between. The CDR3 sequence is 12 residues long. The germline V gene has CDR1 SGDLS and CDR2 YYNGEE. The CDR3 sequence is CASSYTGYEQYF. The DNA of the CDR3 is TGTGCCAGCAGCTATACAGGCTACGAGCAGTACTTC.